The 26 T cell receptor beta chains in this list originate from one sample, sequenced in a study of T-cell memory formation after mild COVID-19. TCRdb analysed the 5' RACE reads with MiXCR anew, one entry per CDR3 protein. The data contain about 260,000 distinct CDR3 sequences, around 15% of them singletons. Source material: PBMCs or a T cell subset sorted from them (not recorded which). These receptors were taken from a man aged 18 to 29 who had mild COVID-19 (a few samples of this study predate the infection). Cell type and time point are not known.

The chain recombines TRBV9 with TRBJ2-5; 7 positions agree with TRBD1. This CDR3 comprises 14 residues. V shed 3 bases and J 4 bases; nucleotides not matched to a gene: 6. Germline V gene data show CDR1 as SGDLS and CDR2 as YYNGEE. The CDR3 DNA is TGTGCCAGCAGCGGACCGGGACAGTCAGAGACCCAGTACTTC. It specifies CASSGPGQSETQYF.

This clonotype has ten or more counts. This chain connects TRBV7-2 to TRBJ2-3, with D possibly TRBD1 on 6 matching bases. Germline CDR1 and CDR2: SGHTA and FQGNSA. The CDR3 has 16 residues. V lost 5 bases, J lost 0 bases, and 15 bases lay in between. The CDR3, as DNA: TGTGCCAGCAGCCCGGGACATACTTTTAGCACAGATACGCAGTATTTT. Protein sequence: CASSPGHTFSTDTQYF. Looking up the rest from reference TRBV7-2 and TRBJ2-3 gives the full variable domain: GAGVSQSPSNKVTEKGKDVELRCDPISGHTALYWYRQSLGQGLEFLIYFQGNSAPDKSGLPSDRFSAERTGGSVSTLTIQRTQQEDSAVYLCASSPGHTFSTDTQYFGPGTRLTVL.

The chain is built from TRBV11-2 and TRBJ2-3; 8 nucleotides line up with TRBD2. V was pared by 1 base and J by 5 bases, with 5 bases of the junction left unmatched. Per germline, CDR1 SGHAT and CDR2 FQNNGV. The CDR3 runs 15 residues. The CDR3 DNA reads as TGTGCCAGCAGCTTAGTCGGGGGGGCAGTAGATACGCAGTATTTT. It yields the protein CASSLVGGAVDTQYF.

This clonotype has just a few counts. J is TRBJ1-5 and V is TRBV3-1; TRBD1 is a possible D gene (6 bases). The CDR3 has 15 residues. CDR1 is LGHDT, CDR2 YNNKEL, per germline (reference sequence). V lost 4 bases to trimming and J lost 3 bases, with 13 bases between them. CDR3 DNA: TGTGCCAGCAGCCGGACAGAAACATACAATCAGCCCCAGCATTTT. Translating it yields CASSRTETYNQPQHF.

The CDR3 region is CASSSPGHFYGYTF. CDR3 bases: TGTGCCAGCAGCTCTCCGGGACACTTCTATGGCTACACCTTC. V usage is TRBV7-9 and J usage is TRBJ1-2; D is perhaps TRBD1 (6 bases). This CDR3 spans 14 amino acids. The V gene lost 4 bases and the J gene lost 4 bases, with 13 bases spanning the gap. Germline loops: CDR1 SEHNR, CDR2 FQNEAQ (reference sequence).

The chain joins TRBV12-3 or TRBV12-4 to TRBJ2-7, with D possibly called TRBD1 or TRBD2 (6 bases each). There are 14 residues in the CDR3. Deletions cut 3 bases from V and 4 bases from J, with 13 bases between. Written as DNA, the CDR3 is TGTGCCAGCAGTTTGGGGGGCGGGTTGTACGAGCAGTACGTC. This codes for CASSLGGGLYEQYV.

This clonotype was counted only a few times. The chain has TRBV20-1 and TRBJ1-2, with a weak D call TRBD1 (5 bases). CDR3 length: 10 amino acids. The germline V gene encodes CDR1 DFQATT and CDR2 SNEGSKA (reference sequence). DNA of the CDR3: TGCAGCCCGGGGGTCTATGGCTACACCTTC. Amino acid sequence: CSPGVYGYTF.

This clonotype came up a few times. The V gene is TRBV12-3 or TRBV12-4, the J gene TRBJ2-5; TRBD2 aligns across 10 bases. V dropped 6 bases and J dropped 5; count of bases not matched to a gene: 12. The CDR3 totals 16 residues. CDR3 in DNA: TGTGCCAGCAGCCGGGCGGACAGCGGGGGGGCCGAGACCCAGTACTTC. Protein product: CASSRADSGGAETQYF.

The chain is built from TRBV7-2 and TRBJ1-4; D is ambiguous. CDR1 SGHTA and CDR2 FQGNSA come from the germline V gene. CDR3 length equals 14 residues. The V end was cut by 1 base, the J end by 5 bases, with 8 bases between. CDR3 loop: CASSLVITNEKLFF. The CDR3 nucleotides read TGTGCCAGCAGCTTAGTGATAACAAATGAAAAACTGTTTTTT.

This clonotype was seen ten or more times. This rearrangement joins TRBV6-5 to TRBJ2-6, with D uncertain. V lost 10 bases and J lost 0, with 13 bases in between. Germline CDR1 MNHEY, CDR2 SVGAGI. The length of the CDR3 is 15 residues. CDR3 nucleotide sequence: TGTGCCACTTGCAGACACTTCTCTGGGGCCAACGTCCTGACTTTC. The encoded protein is CATCRHFSGANVLTF.

This chain uses TRBV4-2 with TRBJ1-2; D not certain. Germline CDR1 reads LGHNA; CDR2 reads YNFKEQ. CDR3 size: 13 residues. V was cut by 0 bases and J by 7 bases, with 9 bases left in between. The CDR3 DNA is TGTGCCAGCAGCCAAGACCAGCTGGGTGGCTACACCTTC. It encodes CASSQDQLGGYTF.

The V call is TRBV25-1, the J call TRBJ2-7; 14 nucleotides line up with TRBD2. The V gene's germline CDR1 is MGHDK and CDR2 SYGVNS. The CDR3 runs to 17 residues. J gave up 2 bases and V 4 bases, and 7 bases lay outside the gene matches. In DNA, the CDR3 is TGTGCCAGCAGTGGGACTAGCGGGGGGCCCTTTACCTACGAGCAGTACTTC. Amino acids: CASSGTSGGPFTYEQYF.

V usage is TRBV7-2 and J usage is TRBJ1-2, with TRBD1 matching over 11 bases. CDR1 and CDR2 from the germline V gene are SGHTA and FQGNSA. The ends lost 5 bases at V and 4 bases at J; junction bases unmatched: 12. The CDR3 is made up of 17 amino acids. CDR3 protein: CASSQYPRTGGIYGYTF. The CDR3 DNA sequence: TGTGCCAGCAGCCAATACCCCAGGACAGGGGGCATCTATGGCTACACCTTC.

The DNA for the CDR3 is TGCAGTGCAACAGGGGGCAGAGAGCAGTTCTTC. Translating gives CSATGGREQFF. J is TRBJ2-1 and V is TRBV20-1; 9 nucleotides match TRBD1. This CDR3 has 11 residues. V shed 6 bases and J 10 bases; nucleotides not matched to a gene: 4. CDR1 is DFQATT and CDR2 is SNEGSKA in the germline V gene (reference sequence).

This clonotype was seen only a few times. The chain carries TRBV7-2 and TRBJ2-3; D unclear. V gave up 5 bases and J gave up 0 bases, with 15 bases separating them. This CDR3 is built from 16 residues. CDR1 is SGHTA and CDR2 is FQGNSA in the germline V gene. CDR3 bases: TGTGCCAGCAGCATCTTGGCCGGGTTTAGCACAGATACGCAGTATTTT. Translated: CASSILAGFSTDTQYF.

The chain has TRBV4-2 and TRBJ2-3, with D possibly TRBD1 on 6 matching bases. Germline V CDR1 and CDR2: LGHNA, YNFKEQ. The CDR3 sequence is 14 residues long. Trimming took off 0 bases at V and 3 bases at J, with 7 bases between the two ends. The CDR3 DNA reads as TGTGCCAGCAGCCAAGAGGGGGCAACAGATACGCAGTATTTT. It codes for CASSQEGATDTQYF.

This clonotype was seen at least ten times. CDR3 DNA: TGTGCCAGCAGTGGACTAGCGGGGGGGCCAGATACGCAGTATTTT. Translation gives CASSGLAGGPDTQYF. J is TRBJ2-3 and V is TRBV6-1, with TRBD2 matching over 14 bases. CDR3 length equals 15 residues. The trim removed 4 bases at V and 4 bases at J, leaving 1 base unmatched. Germline CDR1 MNHNS, CDR2 SASEGT.

This clonotype was recorded a few times. The chain uses TRBV2 and TRBJ2-3, with 11 nucleotides matching TRBD2. The V gene end was trimmed by 1 base and the J gene end by 2 bases; junction bases not matched to a gene: 5. The CDR3 runs 17 residues. Germline V gene lookup returns CDR1 SNHLY and CDR2 FYNNEI. DNA for the CDR3: TGTGCCAGCAGTGAAGGTCTTAGCGGGGGGGCCACAGATACGCAGTATTTT. Translated, it gives CASSEGLSGGATDTQYF.

The chain joins TRBV6-5 to TRBJ2-5; D is tentatively TRBD1 or TRBD2 (5 bases each). V was cut by 2 bases and J by 4 bases, with 14 bases left in between. CDR1 MNHEY and CDR2 SVGAGI come from the germline V gene. The CDR3 is 15 amino acids. The CDR3 DNA follows: TGTGCCAGCAGTTACGACGGGACCGTGGGAGAGACCCAGTACTTC. Its translation: CASSYDGTVGETQYF.

This CDR3 is CASSVGLDQPQHF. CDR3 in DNA: TGTGCCAGCAGCGTAGGACTCGATCAGCCCCAGCATTTT. The chain carries TRBV9 and TRBJ1-5; D is uncertain. The V gene lost 0 bases and the J gene lost 5 bases, with 6 bases spanning the gap. The CDR3 is 13 amino acids. Per the germline V gene, CDR1 is SGDLS and CDR2 is YYNGEE.

V is TRBV20-1 and J is TRBJ2-7, with D maybe TRBD1 (5 bases). Trimming shortened V by 3 bases and J by 1 base, and 13 bases separated the two germline ends. The germline CDR1 and CDR2 sequences are DFQATT and SNEGSKA (reference sequence). CDR3 size: 14 residues. The CDR3 spells CSASSAGNSYEQYF. For the CDR3, the DNA is TGCAGTGCTAGTTCGGCAGGGAATTCCTACGAGCAGTACTTC.

This chain joins TRBV5-1 and TRBJ1-3; no reliable D call. Germline CDR1 SGHRS, CDR2 YFSETQ. Trimming left V 5 bases short and J 0 bases short, with 9 bases between. This CDR3 region has 14 residues. CDR3 nucleotides: TGCGCCAGCAGGAGAGAGGACTCTGGAAACACCATATATTTT. Residues: CASRREDSGNTIYF.

The chain uses TRBV20-1 and TRBJ2-2; D unresolved. This CDR3 has 15 residues. Trimming left V 0 bases short and J 3 bases short, with 11 bases between. Per the germline V gene, CDR1 is DFQATT and CDR2 is SNEGSKA (reference sequence). The chain's CDR3 is CSARDQGKYTGELFF. In DNA, the CDR3 is TGCAGTGCTAGAGATCAAGGGAAATACACCGGGGAGCTGTTTTTT.

A few counts support this clonotype. V gene TRBV7-9 combines with J gene TRBJ2-1, with TRBD1 identical over 7 bases. Germline CDR1 is SEHNR and CDR2 is FQNEAQ (reference sequence). The ends lost 5 bases at V and 7 bases at J; junction bases unmatched: 8. There are 14 residues in the CDR3. In nucleotides, the CDR3 is TGTGCCAGCAGCGCAGACAGGGCAGTAAATGAGCAGTTCTTC. Residues: CASSADRAVNEQFF.

This clonotype was detected ten times or more. The CDR3 DNA reads as TGTGCCAGCAGTAACTCCTACGAGCAGTACGTC. Amino acid sequence: CASSNSYEQYV. The V gene is TRBV6-2 or TRBV6-3, the J gene TRBJ2-7; no clear D gene. The CDR3 sequence is 11 residues long. Germline loops: CDR1 MNHEY, CDR2 SVGEGT.

The chain has TRBV20-1 and TRBJ1-5; D possibly corresponds to TRBD1 (6 bases). CDR1 and CDR2 (germline): DFQATT, SNEGSKA (reference sequence). Trimming took 6 bases from V and 6 from J, leaving 15 bases between them. CDR3 size: 13 residues. The CDR3 coding sequence is TGCAGTGCAACTACAGGGATCGGTCAGCCCCAGCATTTT. Residues: CSATTGIGQPQHF.